This T cell receptor (beta chain) was recorded in a study of blood T cell repertoires in COVID-19. On the study more broadly: The United States, Italy and Spain provided the acute and convalescent COVID-19 samples. The analysed material was cDNA or gDNA that came from T cells, B-cell-depleted T cells, or PBMCs.

CDR1 and CDR2 (germline): KGHSH, LQKENI. This CDR3 contains 17 residues. Trimming at V came to 3 bases and at J to 3 bases, leaving 8 bases not matched to a gene. TCRdb's table, derived via immunoSEQ multiplex PCR, lists solely in-frame clones and lacks some. The data show about 230,000 clones, roughly 82% seen once. The receptor was derived from a woman aged 40 to 50 who had recovered from COVID-19. V and J are TRBV18 and TRBJ2-6, with TRBD1 identical over 7 bases. Material for sequencing was peripheral blood. The CDR3 reads CASSPRTGASGANVLTF. DNA for the CDR3: TGTGCCAGCTCACCTCGTACAGGGGCAAGTGGGGCCAACGTCCTGACTTTC.